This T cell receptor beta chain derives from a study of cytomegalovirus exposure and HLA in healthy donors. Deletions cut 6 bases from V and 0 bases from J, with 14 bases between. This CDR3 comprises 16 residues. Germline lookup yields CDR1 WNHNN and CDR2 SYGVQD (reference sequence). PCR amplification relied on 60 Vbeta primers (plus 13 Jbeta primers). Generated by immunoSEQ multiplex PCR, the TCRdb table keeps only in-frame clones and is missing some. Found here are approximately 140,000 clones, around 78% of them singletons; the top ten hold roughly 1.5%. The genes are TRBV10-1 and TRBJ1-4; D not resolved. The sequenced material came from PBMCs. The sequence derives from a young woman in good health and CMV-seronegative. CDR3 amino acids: CASRISYLTTNEKLFF. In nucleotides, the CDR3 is TGCGCCAGCAGGATTAGCTATCTGACAACTAATGAAAAACTGTTTTTT.